These T cell receptor beta chains were read from a single sample in a study of blood T cell repertoires in COVID-19. The assay was immunoSEQ multiplex PCR, and TCRdb's table has in-frame clones only and misses some. Of hundreds of thousands of clones listed, roughly 88% were seen once; the top ten hold more than 1.4%. Material for sequencing was peripheral blood. The receptor set was obtained from a woman aged 30 to 39 with active or convalescent COVID-19. Each CDR3 is given with its conserved first and last residue. The D gene is left open where the match is weak. Part of the rows lack a size; the others show once, few, many or a class for expanded clones.

v_call	d_call	clone_size	j_call	cdr3_aa	cdr3_nt
TRBV7-9	-	-	TRBJ2-7	CASSLGTYEQYF	TGTGCCAGCAGCCTAGGCACTTACGAGCAGTACTTC
TRBV9	-	-	TRBJ1-3	CASSVDRNSGNTIYF	TGTGCCAGCAGCGTCGACAGAAACTCTGGAAACACCATATATTTT
TRBV2	-	-	TRBJ1-1	CASSPITGSRVNTEAFF	TGTGCCAGCAGTCCAATAACAGGGTCCCGGGTGAACACTGAAGCTTTCTTT
TRBV11-2	-	-	TRBJ1-2	CASSSPTGRGGYTF	TGTGCCAGCAGCTCCCCGACGGGCCGGGGTGGCTACACCTTC
TRBV6-1	-	-	TRBJ2-7	CASSEVGGEQYF	TGTGCCAGCAGTGAAGTCGGGGGCGAGCAGTACTTC
TRBV29-1	TRBD2	-	TRBJ2-2	CSVRTSGSAGELFF	TGCAGCGTCAGGACTAGCGGGAGTGCCGGGGAGCTGTTTTTT
TRBV5-6	-	-	TRBJ1-1	CASSVNDRLNTEAFF	TGTGCCAGCAGCGTGAACGACAGACTGAACACTGAAGCTTTCTTT
TRBV5-4	-	-	TRBJ1-2	CASRYPGGGNGYTF	TGTGCCAGCAGATACCCTGGTGGGGGGAATGGCTACACCTTC
TRBV7-2	TRBD2	-	TRBJ2-7	CASSLGLAAYEQYF	TGTGCCAGCAGCCTGGGACTAGCGGCCTACGAGCAGTACTTC
TRBV5-4	TRBD2	-	TRBJ2-5	CASSLAGLASGETQYF	TGTGCCAGCAGCTTGGCTGGACTAGCCTCTGGAGAGACCCAGTACTTC
TRBV11-1	-	-	TRBJ1-1	CASRPTDGTTEAFF	TGTGCCAGCAGACCGACAGATGGTACCACTGAAGCTTTCTTT
TRBV12-3/TRBV12-4	TRBD1	-	TRBJ1-6	CASTRTGNSPLHF	TGTGCCAGCACTCGGACAGGGAATTCACCCCTCCACTTT
TRBV18	-	-	TRBJ2-1	CASSPGQGLYNEQFF	TGTGCCAGCTCACCAGGCCAGGGGCTCTACAATGAGCAGTTCTTC
TRBV11-3	TRBD1	-	TRBJ2-1	CASSFRQGGINEQFF	TGTGCCAGCAGCTTTCGACAGGGGGGAATCAATGAGCAGTTCTTC
TRBV9	TRBD1	-	TRBJ1-2	CASGPDRGIYGYTF	TGTGCCAGCGGCCCAGACAGGGGAATCTATGGCTACACCTTC
TRBV11-3	-	-	TRBJ2-2	CASSLDRGNTGELFF	TGTGCCAGCAGCTTAGATCGGGGGAACACCGGGGAGCTGTTTTTT
TRBV6-5	-	-	TRBJ2-1	CASSWSRGTGDEQFF	TGTGCCAGCAGTTGGTCTCGGGGAACGGGCGATGAGCAGTTCTTC
TRBV6-6	TRBD1	-	TRBJ1-5	CASSPQGAGQPQHF	TGTGCCAGCAGTCCTCAGGGGGCAGGCCAGCCCCAGCATTTT
TRBV9	-	-	TRBJ1-6	CASSVERSSYNSPLHF	TGTGCCAGCAGCGTAGAGAGAAGCTCCTATAATTCACCCCTCCACTTT
TRBV6-6	-	-	TRBJ1-1	CASSYVLNTEAFF	TGTGCCAGCAGTTACGTCCTTAACACTGAAGCTTTCTTT
TRBV7-6	TRBD1	-	TRBJ1-1	CASSLTSGTVKNTEAFF	TGTGCCAGCAGCTTAACTTCTGGGACAGTCAAAAACACTGAAGCTTTCTTT
TRBV7-2	-	-	TRBJ2-1	CASSFWSGANEQFF	TGTGCCAGCAGCTTCTGGTCGGGAGCGAATGAGCAGTTCTTC
TRBV7-9	TRBD1	-	TRBJ1-2	CASSFQGDYGYTF	TGTGCCAGCAGCTTTCAGGGGGACTATGGCTACACCTTC
TRBV29-1	TRBD2	once	TRBJ2-4	CSVGPLAGRGNIQYF	TGCAGCGTTGGACCCCTAGCGGGGCGGGGAAACATTCAGTACTTC
TRBV10-3	-	-	TRBJ1-3	CAISGGTDSGNTIYF	TGTGCCATCAGTGGTGGGACTGACTCTGGAAACACCATATATTTT
TRBV7-2	TRBD1	-	TRBJ1-2	CASSSGTGVIYGYTF	TGTGCCAGCAGCTCCGGGACAGGGGTTATTTATGGCTACACCTTC
TRBV6-6	TRBD1	many	TRBJ2-3	CASKGQATDTQYF	TGTGCCAGCAAAGGACAGGCCACAGATACGCAGTATTTT
TRBV6-2/TRBV6-3	TRBD2	-	TRBJ2-1	CASSYHTGGSGNEQFF	TGTGCCAGCAGTTACCATACGGGAGGATCTGGCAATGAGCAGTTCTTC
TRBV27	-	-	TRBJ1-5	CASSGGLSSNQPQHF	TGTGCCAGCAGTGGGGGACTTAGTAGCAATCAGCCCCAGCATTTT
TRBV6-5	TRBD2	-	TRBJ2-5	CASTELAGGFQYF	TGTGCCAGCACCGAACTAGCGGGGGGTTTCCAGTACTTC
TRBV5-1	TRBD2	-	TRBJ2-5	CASSGGLAETQYF	TGCGCCAGCAGCGGGGGACTAGCAGAGACCCAGTACTTC
TRBV4-1	TRBD2	-	TRBJ2-2	CASSQSSGLAGKTTGDTGELFF	TGCGCCAGCAGCCAGAGTTCCGGACTAGCGGGAAAAACCACGGGGGACACCGGGGAGCTGTTTTTT
TRBV6-5	-	-	TRBJ1-5	CASSTKTGTTQHF	TGTGCCAGCAGTACTAAGACCGGGACAACTCAGCATTTT
TRBV28	TRBD1	-	TRBJ1-6	CASSPGTGEILSSPLHF	TGTGCCAGCAGCCCCGGGACAGGGGAGATTTTGAGTTCACCCCTCCACTTT
TRBV7-9	TRBD1	few	TRBJ2-7	CASSQTWTGNSYEQYF	TGTGCCAGCAGCCAGACCTGGACAGGCAATTCCTACGAGCAGTACTTC
TRBV7-2	TRBD1	-	TRBJ1-1	CASRQGVGGLPAFF	TGTGCCAGTCGACAGGGGGTAGGAGGCCTCCCAGCTTTCTTT
TRBV6-5	-	-	TRBJ2-1	CASRRELTYNEQFF	TGTGCCAGCAGGAGAGAACTAACATACAATGAGCAGTTCTTC
TRBV6-5	TRBD1	-	TRBJ1-5	CASGVGQGYNQPQHF	TGTGCCAGCGGAGTTGGACAGGGCTACAATCAGCCCCAGCATTTT
TRBV4-1	TRBD1	-	TRBJ2-5	CASSPWDSHETQYF	TGCGCCAGCAGTCCGTGGGACAGCCACGAGACCCAGTACTTC
TRBV27	TRBD2	-	TRBJ2-3	CASSSGTSGGTDTQYF	TGTGCCAGCAGTTCGGGGACTAGCGGGGGCACAGATACGCAGTATTTT
TRBV6-2/TRBV6-3	TRBD2	-	TRBJ2-3	CASSYSRRGLVIPDTQYF	TGTGCCAGCAGTTACTCCCGCCGGGGACTAGTGATCCCAGATACGCAGTATTTT
TRBV7-8	TRBD1	-	TRBJ1-2	CASSLGQGGGYTF	TGTGCCAGCAGCTTAGGACAGGGGGGTGGCTACACCTTC
TRBV2	TRBD1	-	TRBJ2-5	CASSEVRDSQETQYF	TGTGCCAGCAGTGAAGTCCGGGACAGTCAAGAGACCCAGTACTTC
TRBV2	-	-	TRBJ1-2	CASSVSGSGYTF	TGTGCCAGCAGTGTCTCCGGGAGTGGCTACACCTTC
TRBV4-1	TRBD2	once	TRBJ2-3	CASSPSGTSGGDTQYF	TGCGCCAGCAGCCCGAGCGGGACTAGCGGGGGGGATACGCAGTATTTT
TRBV18	-	-	TRBJ2-3	CASSGGDSVITDTQYF	TGTGCCAGCTCAGGAGGGGACAGCGTAATCACAGATACGCAGTATTTT
TRBV29-1	-	-	TRBJ1-3	CSVEDQVVKTIYF	TGCAGCGTTGAAGATCAGGTCGTTAAGACCATATATTTT
TRBV19	-	-	TRBJ2-7	CASSISASESYEQYF	TGTGCCAGTAGTATAAGTGCTAGCGAATCCTACGAGCAGTACTTC
TRBV5-1	TRBD2	-	TRBJ2-1	CASRLAGNNEQFF	TGCGCCAGTCGACTAGCGGGAAACAATGAGCAGTTCTTC
TRBV25-1	TRBD2	-	TRBJ2-7	CASSGISSGDLHYEQYF	TGTGCCAGCAGTGGGATATCTAGCGGGGACTTACACTACGAGCAGTACTTC
TRBV6-1	TRBD1	-	TRBJ1-1	CASSGGQGAEGTEAFF	TGTGCCAGCAGTGGGGGACAGGGCGCCGAGGGAACTGAAGCTTTCTTT
TRBV5-1	-	-	TRBJ1-1	CASSPGEGAPEAFF	TGCGCCAGCAGCCCGGGGGAAGGGGCACCTGAAGCTTTCTTT